Listed below are T cell receptor beta chains from one sample, sequenced in a study of OX40 agonist ivuxolimab in advanced cancers. The method was immunoSEQ multiplex PCR; TCRdb's version includes in-frame clones alone and lacks a portion of them. The repertoire consists of under 40,000 clones, with 80% to 85% occurring once and the leading ten covering roughly 1.4%. Sequencing used CD4+ or CD8+ T cells sorted from blood, obtained in a trial of the OX40 agonist ivuxolimab. These receptors all stem from an adult with an advanced solid tumor such as melanoma, head and neck, liver or kidney cancer. CDR3s include the opening cysteine and the closing phenylalanine or tryptophan. D genes are given only for firm matches. Some rows mark clone size as missing; the rest say once, few, many or name a class of expanded clone.

d_gene,len,abundance,v_gene,j_gene,CDR3aa,CDR3nt
NA,11,NA,TRBV29-1,TRBJ1-1,CSVELAVEAFF,TGCAGCGTTGAACTCGCGGTTGAAGCTTTCTTT
NA,12,few,TRBV19,TRBJ1-1,CASSQWDTEAFF,TGTGCCAGTAGTCAATGGGACACTGAAGCTTTCTTT
TRBD1,14,NA,TRBV7-9,TRBJ1-2,CASSLAQGEHGYTF,TGTGCCAGCAGCTTAGCTCAGGGGGAGCATGGCTACACCTTC
NA,14,few,TRBV4-1,TRBJ2-7,CASSFRTGDYEQYF,TGCGCCAGCAGCTTCCGGACGGGGGACTACGAGCAGTACTTC
TRBD2,12,NA,TRBV6-6,TRBJ2-7,CASSPGGNEQYF,TGTGCCAGCAGTCCGGGAGGGAACGAGCAGTACTTC
NA,13,NA,TRBV13,TRBJ2-2,CASSLVGTGELFF,TGTGCCAGCAGCTTAGTGGGCACCGGGGAGCTGTTTTTT
NA,11,NA,TRBV6-5,TRBJ2-7,CASSWQNEQYF,TGTGCCAGCAGTTGGCAGAACGAGCAGTACTTC
TRBD1,13,once,TRBV29-1,TRBJ1-1,CSLRGLGGTEAFF,TGCAGCCTCAGGGGGCTGGGGGGCACTGAAGCTTTCTTT
NA,13,once,TRBV19,TRBJ1-3,CASSKQRGNTIYF,TGTGCCAGTAGCAAACAGAGGGGAAACACCATATATTTT
TRBD1,14,once,TRBV19,TRBJ2-7,CASSLGTGKYEQYF,TGTGCCAGTAGCCTAGGGACAGGAAAATACGAGCAGTACTTC
NA,15,NA,TRBV10-3,TRBJ2-1,CAISESVRALNEQFF,TGTGCCATCAGTGAGTCTGTTAGGGCCCTCAATGAGCAGTTCTTC
TRBD1,15,NA,TRBV6-6,TRBJ2-2,CASIDRGQGTGELFF,TGTGCCAGCATTGACAGGGGGCAAGGAACCGGGGAGCTGTTTTTT
NA,13,NA,TRBV2,TRBJ1-1,CASMGTGSSAAFF,TGTGCCAGCATGGGAACAGGGTCCTCGGCCGCTTTCTTT
TRBD1,20,NA,TRBV30,TRBJ2-7,CAWSVNPPSETGGLGYEQYF,TGTGCCTGGAGTGTCAATCCCCCCAGCGAGACAGGGGGCCTCGGCTACGAGCAGTACTTC
NA,15,once,TRBV7-6,TRBJ2-6,CASSLAGSGANVLTF,TGTGCCAGCAGCTTAGCGGGCTCTGGGGCCAACGTCCTGACTTTC
NA,15,NA,TRBV5-4,TRBJ2-2,CASSSGTGNTGELFF,TGTGCCAGCAGCTCCGGGACTGGAAACACCGGGGAGCTGTTTTTT
NA,14,NA,TRBV15,TRBJ1-5,CATSRDKVDQPQHF,TGTGCCACCAGCAGAGATAAGGTAGATCAGCCCCAGCATTTT
NA,13,NA,TRBV6-6,TRBJ1-5,CASSWGNNQPQHF,TGTGCCAGCAGTTGGGGAAATAATCAGCCCCAGCATTTT
TRBD2,16,NA,TRBV4-3,TRBJ2-1,CASSQVWRGAYNEQFF,TGCGCCAGCAGCCAAGTTTGGCGGGGGGCCTACAATGAGCAGTTCTTC
NA,13,once,TRBV11-2,TRBJ2-7,CASSLDFGGEQYF,TGTGCCAGCAGCTTAGATTTCGGGGGCGAGCAGTACTTC
NA,13,NA,TRBV11-2,TRBJ1-1,CASSLVSGTEAFF,TGTGCCAGCAGCTTAGTAAGCGGGACTGAAGCTTTCTTT
NA,12,few,TRBV11-3,TRBJ1-1,CASSGESEVAFF,TGTGCCAGCAGCGGAGAGTCTGAGGTAGCTTTCTTT
TRBD1,16,NA,TRBV7-2,TRBJ2-6,CASSSGQGAGANVLTF,TGTGCCAGCAGCTCTGGGCAGGGGGCTGGGGCCAACGTCCTGACTTTC